This TCR beta chain was sequenced for a study of T cells in Graves' hyperthyroidism and ophthalmopathy. The table lists this clonotype with many counts. Authors of the study amplified TCR beta CDR3 regions from RNA transcripts. The HTBI primer set was used in a first-round RT-PCR of the TCR CDR3. TCRdb processed the multiplex PCR reads anew with MiXCR; each CDR3 protein has one entry. The profile covers around 520,000 distinct CDR3 sequences, with about 15% appearing a single time and about a sixth taken by the ten largest. The CDR3 is made up of 18 amino acids. Unmatched junction bases numbered 7, after V lost 3 bases and J lost 1 base.

The chain is built from TRBV12-3 or TRBV12-4 and TRBJ2-2; 11 nucleotides agree with TRBD2. This sequence originates from a woman aged 18-29 years with Graves' hyperthyroidism. Sequencing used blood. CDR3 in amino acids: CASSFLAGGARNTGELFF. The DNA for the CDR3 is TGTGCCAGCAGTTTTCTAGCGGGAGGTGCTCGGAACACCGGGGAGCTGTTTTTT.